The 29 T cell receptor beta chains below were found in one sample sequenced in a study of cytomegalovirus exposure and HLA in healthy donors. Primers: 60 Vbeta forward and 13 Jbeta reverse. Generated by immunoSEQ multiplex PCR, the TCRdb table keeps only in-frame clones and is missing some. This table has over 85,000 clones, around four fifths appearing once. Sequencing input: PBMCs. These receptor sequences come from a man aged 25-45 years in good health and CMV-seropositive.

This chain links TRBV29-1 with TRBJ2-5; TRBD2 matches at 11 bases. CDR1 is SQVTM and CDR2 is ANQGSEA in the germline V gene. This CDR3 has 13 amino acids. V trimming: 6 bases; J trimming: 5 bases; junction bases outside the gene matches: 5. The CDR3 spells CSVSLAGVETQYF. The CDR3 nucleotides are TGCAGCGTCTCACTAGCGGGGGTTGAGACCCAGTACTTC.

The gene calls are TRBV5-5 and TRBJ1-2, with D maybe TRBD1 (5 bases). V was pared by 4 bases and J by 6 bases, with 13 bases between. This CDR3 has 13 amino acids. CDR1 SGHKS and CDR2 YYEKEE come from the germline V gene (reference sequence). The CDR3 loop is CASSPTQGNGYTF. The CDR3 DNA follows: TGTGCCAGCAGCCCGACCCAGGGAAATGGCTACACCTTC.

This chain uses TRBV2 with TRBJ2-3; D unresolved. Trimming took 6 bases from V and 1 from J, leaving 14 bases between them. The CDR3 spans 15 residues. Looked up from germline, CDR1 is SNHLY and CDR2 is FYNNEI. In nucleotides, the CDR3 is TGTGCCAGCAGGCAAAGCTCCACCCGCACAGATACGCAGTATTTT. Translated: CASRQSSTRTDTQYF.

The chain has TRBV10-3 and TRBJ2-5, with 9 positions matching TRBD2. Matching the DNA end better, TRBJ2-7 makes the J call doubtful. This CDR3 comprises 15 residues. Germline V gene lookup returns CDR1 ENHRY and CDR2 SYGVKD. The DNA for the CDR3 is TGTGCCATCAGTGCACTAGCGGGTAATCCCTACGAGCAGTACTTC. As protein: CAISALAGNPYEQYF.

In this sample, this clone turned up once. The J gene is TRBJ2-5, the V gene TRBV4-1; D remains ambiguous. CDR3 length equals 18 residues. V gave up 0 bases and J gave up 5 bases, with 22 bases separating them. In germline, CDR1 is MGHRA, CDR2 YSYEKL. CDR3 bases: TGCGCCAGCAGCCAAGATCCTTCTTCTACGGTACTCGGGGAGACCCAGTACTTC. As protein: CASSQDPSSTVLGETQYF.

The chain uses TRBV6-6 and TRBJ2-7; 9 positions match TRBD2. This CDR3 has 13 amino acids. With 6 bases clipped from V and 6 bases from J, the junction kept 6 bases outside the gene matches. The germline V gene encodes CDR1 MNHNY and CDR2 SVGAGI (reference sequence). CDR3 region: CASRASGVGEQYF. CDR3 DNA: TGTGCCAGCAGAGCTAGCGGGGTGGGCGAGCAGTACTTC.

The J gene is TRBJ2-7, the V gene TRBV5-6; 10 bases are a match to TRBD2. Germline V gene data show CDR1 as SGHDT and CDR2 as YYEEEE. The CDR3 has 13 residues. With 4 bases clipped from V and 5 bases from J, the junction kept 3 bases outside the gene matches. The CDR3 spells CASSQGLADEQYF. In DNA form, the CDR3 reads TGTGCCAGCAGCCAAGGACTAGCGGACGAGCAGTACTTC.

This chain joins TRBV5-5 and TRBJ2-3; unclear D gene. V was clipped by 1 base and J by 3 bases, with 6 bases between them. CDR3 length equals 13 residues. Looked up from germline, CDR1 is SGHKS and CDR2 is YYEKEE (reference sequence). The CDR3 DNA follows: TGTGCCAGCAGCTTGTTCTCTACAGATACGCAGTATTTT. Protein product: CASSLFSTDTQYF.

The genes are TRBV7-9 and TRBJ2-3, with 7 bases fitting TRBD1. Per germline, CDR1 SEHNR and CDR2 FQNEAQ (reference sequence). This CDR3 region has 13 residues. V trimming: 5 bases; J trimming: 7 bases; junction bases outside the gene matches: 6. CDR3 loop: CASSRQGANTQYF. The CDR3, as DNA: TGTGCCAGCAGCCGACAGGGCGCGAATACGCAGTATTTT.

The chain is built from TRBV28 and TRBJ1-2, with D perhaps TRBD1 (5 bases). The CDR3 is 15 amino acids. The ends were cut back, 6 bases at V and 3 bases at J, with 17 bases in the middle. In germline, CDR1 is MDHEN, CDR2 SYDVKM. The CDR3, as DNA: TGTGCCAGCAGACGCCGGGAGGCGGGGGACTATGGCTACACCTTC. Amino acids: CASRRREAGDYGYTF.

V and J are TRBV5-8 and TRBJ1-2, with TRBD1 identical over 7 bases. Per germline, CDR1 SGHTS and CDR2 YDEGEE. The CDR3 consists of 12 residues. The CDR3 bases are TGTGCGCACGGGGGACAGAACTATGGCTACACCTTC. It encodes CAHGGQNYGYTF.

The chain employs TRBV4-3 and TRBJ1-1; 8 nucleotides agree with TRBD1. The V segment lost 0 bases and the J segment 3 bases; nucleotides outside the gene matches: 3. This CDR3 contains 15 residues. The germline V gene encodes CDR1 LGHNA and CDR2 YSLEER. CDR3 loop: CASSQEVQGDTEAFF. The CDR3 bases are TGCGCCAGCAGCCAAGAGGTACAGGGGGACACTGAAGCTTTCTTT.

The chain links TRBV6-5 to TRBJ1-6; the match to TRBD1 covers 10 bases. V shed 6 bases, J shed 9 bases, and the junction held 5 bases outside the gene matches. CDR3 length: 14 amino acids. The V gene's germline CDR1 is MNHEY and CDR2 SVGAGI. Here the CDR3 DNA reads TGTGCCAGCAGCGACTGGGACAGGGGTTCACCCCTCCACTTT. Translated, it gives CASSDWDRGSPLHF.

The rearrangement uses TRBV5-1 and TRBJ1-5, with TRBD1 identical over 10 bases. The CDR3 consists of 15 residues. Germline trimming cut 4 bases from V and 2 bases from J; bases unmatched to any gene: 3. Germline CDR1 reads SGHRS; CDR2 reads YFSETQ. The DNA of the CDR3 is TGCGCCAGCAGCCGCGGGACAGGGGGCAATCAGCCCCAGCATTTT. Its protein is CASSRGTGGNQPQHF.

The chain carries TRBV5-1 and TRBJ2-4; the match to TRBD1 covers 10 bases. With 3 bases clipped from V and 0 bases from J, the junction kept 0 bases outside the gene matches. This CDR3 is built from 15 residues. Germline-derived CDR1 and CDR2 are SGHRS and YFSETQ. The CDR3 nucleotides are TGCGCCAGCAGCTGGACAGGGGGAGCCAAAAACATTCAGTACTTC. This sequence encodes CASSWTGGAKNIQYF. Looking up the rest from reference TRBV5-1 and TRBJ2-4 gives the full variable domain: KAGVTQTPRYLIKTRGQQVTLSCSPISGHRSVSWYQQTPGQGLQFLFEYFSETQRNKGNFPGRFSGRQFSNSRSEMNVSTLELGDSALYLCASSWTGGAKNIQYFGAGTRLSVL.

This rearrangement joins TRBV7-6 to TRBJ1-5; D is possibly TRBD1 (5 bases). Looked up from germline, CDR1 is SGHVS and CDR2 is FNYEAQ. This CDR3 is 15 amino acids long. The V end was cut by 0 bases, the J end by 6 bases, with 12 bases between. The CDR3 DNA reads as TGTGCCAGCAGCTTAGCTTCAGGGTTCGGTCAGCCCCAGCATTTT. Its protein is CASSLASGFGQPQHF.

CDR3 amino acids: CASSVSTPGQAAAFF. CDR3 nucleotides: TGTGCCAGCAGCGTATCCACCCCGGGACAGGCTGCGGCTTTCTTT. The gene calls are TRBV9 and TRBJ1-1, with 8 bases aligning to TRBD1. The germline V gene has CDR1 SGDLS and CDR2 YYNGEE. The V gene end was trimmed by 1 base and the J gene end by 11 bases; junction bases not matched to a gene: 13. CDR3 length: 15 amino acids. Based on the CDR3 plus reference TRBV9 and TRBJ1-1, the full variable domain is DSGVTQTPKHLITATGQRVTLRCSPRSGDLSVYWYQQSLDQGLQFLIQYYNGEERAKGNILERFSAQQFPDLHSELNLSSLELGDSALYFCASSVSTPGQAAAFFGQGTRLTVV.

V usage is TRBV12-5 and J usage is TRBJ2-5; D is perhaps TRBD2 (5 bases). Trimming removed 5 bases at V and 2 bases at J, with 18 bases between. In germline, CDR1 is LGHNT, CDR2 FRNRAP. The CDR3 is 16 residues long. DNA of the CDR3: TGTGCTAGTGGTGCACCCTGGACGAGGGAACAAGAGACCCAGTACTTC. Translation gives CASGAPWTREQETQYF. Using reference TRBV12-5 and TRBJ2-5 for the parts outside the CDR3, the full variable domain is DARVTQTPRHKVTEMGQEVTMRCQPILGHNTVFWYRQTMMQGLELLAYFRNRAPLDDSGMPKDRFSAEMPDATLATLKIQPSEPRDSAVYFCASGAPWTREQETQYFGPGTRLLVL.

This chain joins TRBV7-2 and TRBJ1-1; D possibly corresponds to TRBD1 (5 bases). Trimming took 1 base from V and 6 from J, leaving 9 bases between them. The CDR3 sequence is 13 residues long. CDR1 and CDR2 (germline): SGHTA, FQGNSA. The CDR3: CASSLDMGPEAFF. CDR3 DNA sequence: TGTGCCAGCAGCTTAGATATGGGGCCTGAAGCTTTCTTT.

The chain combines TRBV6-5 with TRBJ2-3, with TRBD2 identical over 10 bases. Germline values: CDR1 MNHEY, CDR2 SVGAGI. V dropped 6 bases and J dropped 5; count of bases not matched to a gene: 8. This CDR3 has 15 amino acids. CDR3 in amino acids: CASSPGTSAEDTQYF. The CDR3 DNA is TGTGCCAGCAGCCCGGGGACTAGCGCGGAAGATACGCAGTATTTT.

The chain joins TRBV30 to TRBJ1-6; 9 bases line up with TRBD1. CDR3 length: 14 residues. V lost 4 bases, J lost 10 bases, and 8 bases stayed unmatched. Germline CDR1 is GTSNPN and CDR2 is SVGIG (reference sequence). The CDR3 sequence is CAWTPDRGGSPLHF. The DNA of the CDR3 is TGTGCCTGGACCCCGGACAGGGGAGGCTCACCCCTCCACTTT.

The rearrangement joins TRBV18 to TRBJ2-5, with D maybe TRBD1 (6 bases). Germline CDR1 and CDR2: KGHSH and LQKENI. This CDR3 region has 14 residues. Trimming shortened V by 6 bases and J by 1 base, and 12 bases separated the two germline ends. The CDR3 spells CASSVPGVQETQYF. CDR3 nucleotide sequence: TGTGCCAGCTCCGTGCCAGGGGTCCAAGAGACCCAGTACTTC.

The chain combines TRBV2 with TRBJ1-5, with 7 bases aligning to TRBD1. J was trimmed by 2 bases and V by 5 bases; bases with no gene match: 3. The CDR3 is 14 amino acids. The germline V gene encodes CDR1 SNHLY and CDR2 FYNNEI. CDR3 amino acids: CASSRDSRNQPQHF. The CDR3 bases are TGTGCCAGCAGTAGGGACAGCCGCAATCAGCCCCAGCATTTT.

The chain is built from TRBV29-1 and TRBJ1-1; possibly TRBD1 for D (6 bases). The germline V and J ends were trimmed by 1 base and 3 bases, with 12 bases remaining between them. This CDR3 spans 14 amino acids. Germline CDR1 and CDR2: SQVTM and ANQGSEA. CDR3 DNA sequence: TGCAGCGTTGAAGTAACGGGGGGCTACACTGAAGCTTTCTTT. Encoded protein: CSVEVTGGYTEAFF.

The table lists this clone with a count of one. One end of the junction is discordant with germline, which a read error may explain. This chain connects TRBV4-2 to TRBJ1-2; D not certain. This CDR3 contains 13 residues. Germline V gene lookup returns CDR1 LGHNA and CDR2 YNFKEQ. As DNA, the CDR3 is TGTGCCAGCAGCCAAACACTAACGGATGGCTGCACCTTC. Translation: CASSQTLTDGCTF.

The rearrangement uses TRBV25-1 and TRBJ1-4; TRBD1 might be the D (5 bases). The V end was cut by 8 bases, the J end by 2 bases, with 15 bases between. The CDR3 totals 15 residues. Germline CDR1 and CDR2: MGHDK and SYGVNS. The CDR3 bases are TGTGCCAGCTTGGACTTCGGGGGTACTAATGAAAAACTGTTTTTT. It specifies CASLDFGGTNEKLFF.

The rearrangement links TRBV30 to TRBJ1-6; D is perhaps TRBD1 (5 bases). The CDR3 is 14 residues long. The V end lost 3 bases, the J end lost 8 bases, and 14 bases lay between the germline ends. Per the germline V gene, CDR1 is GTSNPN and CDR2 is SVGIG (reference sequence). The CDR3 nucleotides are TGTGCCTGGAGCCCTCGGGGAGGGGATTCACCCCTCCACTTT. Its translation is CAWSPRGGDSPLHF.

V gene TRBV27 combines with J gene TRBJ2-5, with a tentative D call TRBD2 (6 bases). The J call is doubtful: the DNA matches TRBJ2-7 better. Looked up from germline, CDR1 is MNHEY and CDR2 is SMNVEV (reference sequence). The CDR3 length is 15 residues. The CDR3 nucleotides are TGTGCCAGCAGCCGCGGGGACCAACATTACTACGAGCAGTACTTC. Its translation: CASSRGDQHYYEQYF.

This chain links TRBV7-9 with TRBJ2-5, with 7 nucleotides matching TRBD1. The J call may be mistaken, given a closer DNA end match to TRBJ2-7. Germline CDR1 reads SEHNR; CDR2 reads FQNEAQ (reference sequence). CDR3 size: 15 residues. The CDR3 region has the DNA TGTGCCAGCAGCCTCCCGGGACAGCCAACCTACGAGCAGTACTTC. The encoded protein is CASSLPGQPTYEQYF.